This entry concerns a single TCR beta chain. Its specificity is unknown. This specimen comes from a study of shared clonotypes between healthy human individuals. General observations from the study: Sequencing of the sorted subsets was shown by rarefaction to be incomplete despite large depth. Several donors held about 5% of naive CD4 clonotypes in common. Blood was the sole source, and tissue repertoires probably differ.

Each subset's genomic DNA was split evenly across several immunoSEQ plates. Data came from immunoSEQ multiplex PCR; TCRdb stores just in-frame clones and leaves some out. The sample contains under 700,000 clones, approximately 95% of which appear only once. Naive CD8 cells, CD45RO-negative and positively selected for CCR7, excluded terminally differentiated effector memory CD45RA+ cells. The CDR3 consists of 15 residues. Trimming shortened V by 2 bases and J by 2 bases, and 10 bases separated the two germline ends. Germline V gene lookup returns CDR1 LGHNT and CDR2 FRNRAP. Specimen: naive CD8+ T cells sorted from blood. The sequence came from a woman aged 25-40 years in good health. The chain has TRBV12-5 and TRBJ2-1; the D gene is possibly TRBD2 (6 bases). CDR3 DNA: TGTGCTAGTGGTTTGTGGACGGGGGCCTACAATGAGCAGTTCTTC. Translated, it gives CASGLWTGAYNEQFF.